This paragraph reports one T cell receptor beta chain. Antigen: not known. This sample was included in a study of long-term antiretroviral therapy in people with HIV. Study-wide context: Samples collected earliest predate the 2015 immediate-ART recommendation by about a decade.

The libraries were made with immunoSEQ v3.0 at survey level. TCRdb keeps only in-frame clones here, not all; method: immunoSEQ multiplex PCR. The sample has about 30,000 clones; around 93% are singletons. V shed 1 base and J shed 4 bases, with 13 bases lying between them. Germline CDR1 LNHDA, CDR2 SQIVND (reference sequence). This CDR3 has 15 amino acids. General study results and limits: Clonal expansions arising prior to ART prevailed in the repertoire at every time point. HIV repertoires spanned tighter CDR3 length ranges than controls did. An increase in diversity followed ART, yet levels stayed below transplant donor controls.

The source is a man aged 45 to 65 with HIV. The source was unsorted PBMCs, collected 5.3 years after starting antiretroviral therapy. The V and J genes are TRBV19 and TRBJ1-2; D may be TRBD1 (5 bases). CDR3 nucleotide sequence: TGTGCCAGTAGTATAGGAACGGGGCCCGGCTATGGCTACACCTTC. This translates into CASSIGTGPGYGYTF.